This T cell receptor beta chain stems from a study of blood T cell repertoires in COVID-19. Across the study: The United States, Italy and Spain provided the acute and convalescent COVID-19 samples. The cDNA or gDNA used as material had been derived from T cells, B-cell-depleted T cells, or PBMCs.

CDR1 and CDR2 (germline): LNHDA, SQIVND (reference sequence). This CDR3 contains 14 residues. V was pared by 3 bases and J by 8 bases, with 16 bases between. In the study's own analysis: For nucleated cells, counts were estimated from reference gene primer amplification. TCRdb's copy holds only in-frame clones and misses some; the assay was immunoSEQ multiplex PCR. V, J and clone size are those of that table, while D and trimming were read from the DNA. The sample holds some 210,000 clones, around 90% seen once. The gene calls are TRBV19 and TRBJ1-2; D perhaps matches TRBD1 (6 bases). The sequence was obtained from a man between 60 and 75 years old who had recovered from COVID-19. The sample taken for sequencing was peripheral blood. CDR3 sequence reads: CASSIVLTGGGYTF. In nucleotides, the CDR3 is TGTGCCAGTAGTATTGTGCTGACAGGCGGAGGCTACACCTTC.